This T cell receptor (beta chain) was sequenced in a study of T-cell reconstitution after alpha-beta-depleted transplantation in children. Study-level results: The study traced high day-60 TCRbeta diversity in some patients to surviving recipient T cells and thymic progenitors. Counts and diversity of T cells one year after transplant came mostly from newly produced T cells.

This CDR3 contains 15 residues. CDR1 is MNHEY and CDR2 is SMNVEV in the germline V gene (reference sequence). About this clonotype: Its antigen remains unidentified. The junction differs from germline at one of its ends, possibly a read error.

TCRbeta library preparation incorporated unique molecular identifiers. TCRdb ran MiXCR on the PCR reads and lists one entry per CDR3 protein. Here the sample spans 700,000 to 850,000 distinct CDR3 sequences, 16% being singletons. V is TRBV27 and J is TRBJ1-1, with unresolved D. The receptor was isolated from a male patient under 18 who had a stem cell transplant for acute lymphoblastic leukemia, so the T cells may come from the graft donor. Source: PBMCs, mostly from graft donor cells, taken 360 days after TCRalphabeta/CD19-depleted stem cell transplant. The CDR3 is CASSSFLGPNTDAFF. In DNA form, the CDR3 reads TGTGCCAGCAGTTCGTTCCTTGGACCGAACACTGATGCTTTCTTT.